The 17 T cell receptor beta chains presented below share a single source sample, sequenced in a study of cytomegalovirus exposure and HLA in healthy donors. PCR was performed using 60 Vbeta and 13 Jbeta primers. Sequenced by immunoSEQ multiplex PCR; TCRdb stores in-frame clones only, minus some. The sample lists 150,000 to 200,000 clones; about 70% were seen once. Sequencing input: PBMCs. These TCRs come from a woman in her twenties or thirties in good health and CMV-seronegative.

This clone has just a few counts. This sequence joins TRBV5-1 and TRBJ2-5; 9 positions match TRBD1. The germline V gene encodes CDR1 SGHRS and CDR2 YFSETQ. The J segment lost 4 bases and the V segment lost 4 bases, leaving 11 bases of the junction unmatched. The CDR3 has 16 residues. The CDR3 sequence: CASSPLIRQGGETQYF. As DNA, the CDR3 is TGCGCCAGCAGCCCCCTTATTAGACAGGGGGGAGAGACCCAGTACTTC.

This clone was detected only once. This sequence joins TRBV10-1 and TRBJ1-1; TRBD1 agrees at 10 bases. J was trimmed by 6 bases and V by 0 bases; bases with no gene match: 4. Germline V lookup: CDR1 WNHNN, CDR2 SYGVQD (reference sequence). CDR3 length equals 15 residues. The CDR3 region has the DNA TGCGCCAGCAGTGAGTCGGGGGACAGGGGATCTGAAGCTTTCTTT. This translates into CASSESGDRGSEAFF.

The CDR3 nucleotides read TGTGCCAGCAGCCCGGGACAGCTATCTAATAGCAATCAGCCCCAGCATTTT. The encoded protein is CASSPGQLSNSNQPQHF. The V call is TRBV5-5, the J call TRBJ1-5; 7 nucleotides line up with TRBD1. The germline V gene encodes CDR1 SGHKS and CDR2 YYEKEE (reference sequence). With 4 bases clipped from V and 0 bases from J, the junction kept 10 bases outside the gene matches. The CDR3 is made up of 17 amino acids.

This clone was seen a handful of times. The chain joins TRBV2 to TRBJ1-5, with a possible D match to TRBD1 (5 bases). This CDR3 spans 14 amino acids. Germline lookup yields CDR1 SNHLY and CDR2 FYNNEI. Deletions cut 11 bases from V and 0 bases from J, with 14 bases between. CDR3 sequence reads: CACGAPYSNQPQHF. For the CDR3, the DNA is TGTGCCTGCGGGGCACCTTATAGCAATCAGCCCCAGCATTTT.

This clone has at least ten counts. The chain carries TRBV7-2 and TRBJ1-4, with TRBD1 identical over 7 bases. With 5 bases clipped from V and 5 bases from J, the junction kept 8 bases outside the gene matches. The CDR3 has 15 residues. Germline V gives CDR1 SGHTA, CDR2 FQGNSA. Written as DNA, the CDR3 is TGTGCCAGCAGCAGGCGCGAGACAGGGAATGAAAAACTGTTTTTT. It codes for CASSRRETGNEKLFF.

This clone was detected only once. The chain carries TRBV5-6 and TRBJ2-7; D ambiguous. V lost 3 bases, J lost 3 bases, and 4 bases lay in between. This CDR3 spans 11 amino acids. Germline values: CDR1 SGHDT, CDR2 YYEEEE. The CDR3 here is CASSSFYEQYF. The CDR3 DNA follows: TGTGCCAGCAGCTCCTTCTACGAGCAGTACTTC.

Worth noting for this clone: One junction end does not reproduce the germline sequence, and a read error may be involved. The rearrangement uses TRBV6-5 and TRBJ2-7, with D uncertain. The CDR3 totals 14 residues. CDR1 is MNHEY, CDR2 SVGAGI, per germline. The CDR3 loop reads CTSSYSIGPYEQYF. The CDR3 nucleotides are TGTACCAGCAGTTACTCGATTGGGCCCTACGAGCAGTACTTC.

This clone turned up a few times. The V call is TRBV5-1, the J call TRBJ1-2, with D hard to call. Germline-derived CDR1 and CDR2 are SGHRS and YFSETQ. The CDR3 runs to 14 residues. V lost 0 bases and J 3 bases, leaving 9 bases between the germline ends. CDR3 protein: CASSLGVADYGYTF. CDR3 DNA sequence: TGCGCCAGCAGCTTGGGCGTAGCAGACTATGGCTACACCTTC.

The chain links TRBV5-6 to TRBJ1-1; TRBD1 matches 9 bases. The CDR3 totals 15 residues. Germline V gene data show CDR1 as SGHDT and CDR2 as YYEEEE. Trimming removed 2 bases from V and 1 base from J; junction bases left unmatched: 3. Written as DNA, the CDR3 is TGTGCCAGCAGCTTACAGGGGGCCCGGAACACTGAAGCTTTCTTT. Translated: CASSLQGARNTEAFF.

This chain connects TRBV18 to TRBJ2-1; 9 positions agree with TRBD1. The CDR3 has 16 residues. Unmatched junction bases numbered 9, after V lost 3 bases and J lost 6 bases. Germline-derived CDR1 and CDR2 are KGHSH and LQKENI. This chain's CDR3 is CASSPSGQGRFNEQFF. DNA of the CDR3: TGTGCCAGCTCACCTTCCGGACAGGGGAGGTTCAATGAGCAGTTCTTC.

This clone was seen more than once but under ten times. The chain couples TRBV5-6 to TRBJ2-7; 9 bases line up with TRBD1. Germline CDR1 reads SGHDT; CDR2 reads YYEEEE. CDR3 length: 14 amino acids. V was pared by 5 bases and J by 1 base, with 4 bases of the junction left unmatched. CDR3 loop: CASRGTGFSYEQYF. DNA for the CDR3: TGTGCCAGCAGGGGGACAGGGTTTTCCTACGAGCAGTACTTC. Full variable domain (missing parts from reference TRBV5-6 and TRBJ2-7): DAGVTQSPTHLIKTRGQQVTLRCSPKSGHDTVSWYQQALGQGPQFIFQYYEEEERQRGNFPDRFSGHQFPNYSSELNVNALLLGDSALYLCASRGTGFSYEQYFGPGTRLTVT.

CDR3 amino acids: CASSQGGYRQFF. The CDR3 nucleotides are TGCGCCAGCAGCCAAGGCGGCTACCGGCAGTTCTTC. This sequence joins TRBV4-3 and TRBJ2-1; unclear D gene. V lost 1 base and J 12 bases, leaving 10 bases between the germline ends. Germline loops: CDR1 LGHNA, CDR2 YSLEER. The CDR3 is made up of 12 amino acids.

The V and J genes are TRBV14 and TRBJ2-3; 10 bases match TRBD2. Germline V gene lookup returns CDR1 SGHDN and CDR2 FVKESK. This CDR3 is 16 amino acids long. Losses at the gene ends were 0 bases for V and 2 bases for J; bases not matched to a gene: 2. The CDR3 spells CASSQEAGGPTDTQYF. For the CDR3, the DNA is TGTGCCAGCAGCCAAGAAGCGGGAGGGCCCACAGATACGCAGTATTTT.

V usage is TRBV9 and J usage is TRBJ2-1, with 13 bases aligning to TRBD2. The germline V gene encodes CDR1 SGDLS and CDR2 YYNGEE. CDR3 length equals 15 residues. Trimming removed 0 bases from V and 8 bases from J; junction bases left unmatched: 2. CDR3 protein: CASSVGLAGGHEQFF. CDR3 DNA sequence: TGTGCCAGCAGCGTAGGACTAGCGGGGGGCCATGAGCAGTTCTTC.

CDR3 in DNA: TGTGCCAGCAGTTTACGACAGGAGTATCAGCCCCAGCATTTT. This sequence encodes CASSLRQEYQPQHF. The chain combines TRBV28 with TRBJ1-5; TRBD1 might be the D (6 bases). There are 14 residues in the CDR3. The germline gives CDR1 MDHEN, CDR2 SYDVKM. V was shortened by 2 bases and J by 5 bases, with 10 bases between the two germline ends.

This chain links TRBV5-5 with TRBJ2-2, with a weak D call TRBD2 (7 bases). This CDR3 has 17 residues. V was trimmed by 1 base and J by 5 bases, leaving 18 bases between them. Germline lookup yields CDR1 SGHKS and CDR2 YYEKEE (reference sequence). CDR3 amino acids: CASSLNVRGLGTGELFF. The CDR3 region has the DNA TGTGCCAGCAGCTTGAACGTGCGGGGGCTCGGGACCGGGGAGCTGTTTTTT.

The chain recombines TRBV7-2 with TRBJ2-7, with D maybe TRBD1 (5 bases). The CDR3 is 12 residues long. The germline gives CDR1 SGHTA, CDR2 FQGNSA. V was pared by 5 bases and J by 6 bases, with 11 bases between. The CDR3 protein is CASSKGVAEQYF. The CDR3 nucleotides read TGTGCCAGCAGCAAAGGGGTAGCCGAGCAGTACTTC.